These 10 T cell receptor beta chains were sequenced from one sample in a study of T cells in Graves' hyperthyroidism and ophthalmopathy. RNA transcripts served as the template for amplifying TCR beta CDR3 regions. TCR CDR3 underwent first-round RT-PCR with the HTBI primer set. TCRdb itself ran the multiplex PCR reads through MiXCR, one entry per CDR3 protein. In the table there are 460,000 or so distinct CDR3 sequences, roughly an eighth of which are singletons. The source material was blood. Receptors were obtained from a woman aged 18 to 35 with Graves' hyperthyroidism.

This clonotype came up many times. This chain joins TRBV12-3 or TRBV12-4 and TRBJ2-1, with D perhaps given as TRBD1 or TRBD2 (5 bases each). The germline V and J ends were trimmed by 1 base and 6 bases, with 13 bases remaining between them. This CDR3 region has 15 residues. CDR3 DNA sequence: TGTGCCAGCAGTTTAGGGGACCCCCGGGGCAATGAGCAGTTCTTC. It encodes CASSLGDPRGNEQFF.

This clonotype was seen at least ten times. V usage is TRBV2 and J usage is TRBJ1-5; D is unresolved. The CDR3 spans 13 residues. Trimming left V 4 bases short and J 6 bases short, with 10 bases between. CDR1 is SNHLY, CDR2 FYNNEI, per germline. CDR3 residues: CASSVRKIQPQHF. The CDR3 nucleotides read TGTGCCAGCAGTGTCAGAAAGATTCAGCCCCAGCATTTT.

This clonotype appeared many times. This rearrangement joins TRBV7-9 to TRBJ2-5; 8 nucleotides line up with TRBD1. This CDR3 is built from 11 residues. The J segment lost 5 bases and the V segment lost 11 bases, leaving 4 bases of the junction unmatched. Germline V CDR1 and CDR2: SEHNR, FQNEAQ (reference sequence). The CDR3 spells CAGDRGETQYF. The CDR3 nucleotides read TGTGCCGGAGACAGGGGTGAGACCCAGTACTTC.

The rearrangement joins TRBV3-1 to TRBJ2-5, with 9 bases aligning to TRBD2. The CDR3 has 20 amino acids. The germline V gene encodes CDR1 LGHDT and CDR2 YNNKEL (reference sequence). V trimming: 5 bases; J trimming: 3 bases; junction bases outside the gene matches: 22. Here the CDR3 reads CASSSLAGSTSGQDEETQYF. DNA of the CDR3: TGTGCCAGCAGCTCTCTAGCGGGATCTACTTCAGGACAAGACGAAGAGACCCAGTACTTC.

This clonotype showed up many times. The J gene is TRBJ2-1, the V gene TRBV29-1, with 10 bases that match TRBD2. The trim removed 1 base at V and 4 bases at J, leaving 10 bases unmatched. CDR1 is SQVTM, CDR2 ANQGSEA, per germline. CDR3 size: 17 residues. In nucleotides, the CDR3 is TGCAGCGTTGAAGGCAAGATTGGGACTAGCGAATACAATGAGCAGTTCTTC. Protein product: CSVEGKIGTSEYNEQFF.

In its sample, this clonotype was seen many times. The chain combines TRBV6-1 with TRBJ1-6; possible D gene TRBD1, 6 bases. This CDR3 has 12 amino acids. CDR1 and CDR2 from the germline V gene are MNHNS and SASEGT. Trimming left V 5 bases short and J 9 bases short, with 8 bases between. The CDR3 sequence is CASSFRGSPLHF. CDR3 in DNA: TGTGCCAGCAGTTTCAGGGGTTCACCCCTCCACTTT.

This clonotype was picked up a small number of times. V and J are TRBV20-1 and TRBJ2-7; no reliable D call. The CDR3 is made up of 14 amino acids. Looked up from germline, CDR1 is DFQATT and CDR2 is SNEGSKA (reference sequence). V dropped 4 bases and J dropped 7 bases, with 20 bases sitting between them. The CDR3 here is CSATPGEGVEEQYF. The CDR3 DNA sequence: TGCAGTGCTACCCCGGGTGAAGGAGTTGAAGAGCAGTACTTC.

At least ten counts were recorded for this clonotype. The V call is TRBV2, the J call TRBJ2-7; no definite D call. Trimming removed 6 bases from V and 4 bases from J, with 13 bases in between. This CDR3 comprises 13 residues. The germline V gene has CDR1 SNHLY and CDR2 FYNNEI. Here the CDR3 reads CASRKLQSYEQYV. CDR3 nucleotide sequence: TGTGCCAGCAGAAAGTTGCAGAGTTACGAGCAGTACGTC.

In its sample, this clonotype was seen a few times. CDR3 sequence: CASSFGTANSPLHF. As DNA, the CDR3 is TGTGCCAGCAGCTTCGGGACAGCGAATTCACCCCTCCACTTT. The rearrangement uses TRBV6-1 and TRBJ1-6; 7 bases match TRBD1. The germline V gene has CDR1 MNHNS and CDR2 SASEGT. V trimming: 6 bases; J trimming: 7 bases; junction bases outside the gene matches: 6. The CDR3 totals 14 residues.

The chain carries TRBV2 and TRBJ1-5, with TRBD1 matching 10 bases. The CDR3 has 18 amino acids. Germline V lookup: CDR1 SNHLY, CDR2 FYNNEI. The V gene end was trimmed by 3 bases and the J gene end by 4 bases; junction bases not matched to a gene: 12. CDR3 coding DNA: TGTGCCAGCAGTGATGTGGGACAGGGGTATTTGGCAAATCAGCCCCAGCATTTT. As protein: CASSDVGQGYLANQPQHF.